Reported below is one T cell receptor beta chain. Its antigen is unidentified. Treatment given: roughly 20 received Ad26.COV2.S at low or high dose, single or two shots; a few received placebo; per-sample allocation not given. Material that was analyzed had been drawn on day 63 after the first vaccine or placebo injection. Vaccine was an Ad26 vector expressing Wuhan-strain SARS-CoV-2 spike. This entry is derived from a study of Ad26.COV2.S vaccination and SARS-CoV-2 variants. At the level of the study: Dosing was one shot or two shots 56 days apart.

Notes on the study in general: Vaccinees and placebo recipients showed similar non-spike TCR breadth. Spike-specific TCR breadth was greater in vaccine than placebo recipients.

Trimming at V came to 0 bases and at J to 10 bases, leaving 3 bases not matched to a gene. The CDR3 spans 13 residues. Per the germline V gene, CDR1 is SGHRS and CDR2 is YFSETQ. Sequenced by immunoSEQ multiplex PCR; TCRdb stores in-frame clones only, minus some. Of about 680,000 clones listed, more than 70% are singletons. Sequenced material: peripheral blood, taken in a trial of Ad26.COV2.S vaccine versus placebo. The rearrangement links TRBV5-1 to TRBJ2-1; TRBD1 matches at 8 bases. This clonotype was sampled from a person aged 18-65 years who received the Ad26.COV2.S COVID-19 vaccine or a placebo. The CDR3 sequence is CASSLVDRGEQFF. Written as DNA, the CDR3 is TGCGCCAGCAGCTTGGTCGACAGGGGCGAGCAGTTCTTC. The complete variable domain, with remaining parts taken from reference TRBV5-1 and TRBJ2-1, reads KAGVTQTPRYLIKTRGQQVTLSCSPISGHRSVSWYQQTPGQGLQFLFEYFSETQRNKGNFPGRFSGRQFSNSRSEMNVSTLELGDSALYLCASSLVDRGEQFFGPGTRLTVL.